Detailed here is one TCR beta chain. Its antigen is unknown. These data come from a study of early stage breast cancer tumors. The wider study: The ER+/PR+/HER2- tumors included 7 to 9 ductal and a handful of lobular carcinomas.

V was cut by 0 bases and J by 5 bases, with 7 bases left in between. The CDR3 length is 13 residues. Germline CDR1 and CDR2: MNHEY and SVGAGI. Study results and caveats: Most shared enriched TCRB sequences were commonly generated ones. Blood repertoires resembled normal breast more than tumor. Compared with adjacent normal breast, tumors showed about 2.5-fold denser, more clonal T cells.

Sequenced by immunoSEQ multiplex PCR; TCRdb stores in-frame clones only, minus some. This sample has more than 60,000 clones, with around 80% found just once. The origin of this receptor is a person between 55 and 69 years old with breast cancer. Sequences were obtained from blood. The rearrangement links TRBV6-5 to TRBJ1-1; possibly TRBD1 for D (5 bases). CDR3 protein: CASSYSRGTEAFF. The CDR3 DNA reads as TGTGCCAGCAGTTACTCGAGGGGTACTGAAGCTTTCTTT.